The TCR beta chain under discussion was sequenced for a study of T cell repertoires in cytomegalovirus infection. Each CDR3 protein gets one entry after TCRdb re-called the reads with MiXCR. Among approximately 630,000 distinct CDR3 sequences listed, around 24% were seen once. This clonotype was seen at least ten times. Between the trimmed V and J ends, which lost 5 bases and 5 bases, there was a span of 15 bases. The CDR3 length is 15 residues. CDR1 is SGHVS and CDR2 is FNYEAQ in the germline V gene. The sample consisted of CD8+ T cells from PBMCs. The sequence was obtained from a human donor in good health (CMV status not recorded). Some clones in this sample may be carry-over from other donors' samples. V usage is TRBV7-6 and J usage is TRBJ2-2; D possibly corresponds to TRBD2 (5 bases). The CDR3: CASSPLEANTGELFF. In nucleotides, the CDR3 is TGTGCCAGCAGCCCCCTGGAGGCTAATACCGGGGAGCTGTTTTTT.